This T cell receptor beta chain was sequenced in a study of shared clonotypes between healthy human individuals. A split of CD4+ cells into CD45RA+ naive and CD45RA-negative memory subsets was performed. Assay: immunoSEQ multiplex PCR; the TCRdb copy retains only in-frame clones and omits some. The sample contains 2.5 million or so clones, about 92% of which appear only once. V lost 3 bases and J lost 3; bases outside the gene matches: 11. The CDR3 is 20 residues long. The germline CDR1 and CDR2 sequences are LNHNV and YYDKDF (reference sequence). The source of this sequence is a man between 18 and 29 years old in good health. The sequenced sample consisted of naive CD4+ T cells sorted from blood. As for subset: CD45RA+ positively selected. J is TRBJ2-1 and V is TRBV15; 16 bases align to TRBD2. The CDR3 DNA reads as TGTGCCACCAGCAGCTCCCGGGGACTAGCGGGAGGGGAGAACTACAATGAGCAGTTCTTC. Translated, it gives CATSSSRGLAGGENYNEQFF. The full variable domain, with the rest looked up from reference TRBV15 and TRBJ2-1, is DAMVIQNPRYQVTQFGKPVTLSCSQTLNHNVMYWYQQKSSQAPKLLFHYYDKDFNNEADTPDNFQSRRPNTSFCFLDIRSPGLGDTAMYLCATSSSRGLAGGENYNEQFFGPGTRLTVL.